The next 18 T cell receptor beta chains were all read from a single sample in a study of cytomegalovirus exposure and HLA in healthy donors (dated by TCRdb to about 2017). Preparation of the library involved the immunoSEQ multiplex PCR assay. A mixture of 60 forward primers for TCR Vbeta segments and 13 reverse primers for TCR Jbeta segments was used in the multiplex PCR. TCRdb holds this immuneACCESS table with in-frame rearrangements only. Some clones are missing; in checked studies, unresolved V genes explain under half, and the rest has no known cause. The sample includes 80,000 or so clones, with 65% to 75% observed a single time. The ten largest clones represent around 24% of the sample. The sequenced material came from PBMCs. These TCRs come from a man aged 30 to 45 in good health and CMV-seropositive.

The table lists this clone with a few counts. The rearrangement links TRBV28 to TRBJ2-1, with 7 bases lining up with TRBD2. Germline CDR1 is MDHEN and CDR2 is SYDVKM. This CDR3 is built from 16 residues. J gave up 4 bases and V 8 bases, and 14 bases lay outside the gene matches. CDR3 in DNA: TGTGCCAGCGGCCAAGTAGGCGGGAGAGGGTACAATGAGCAGTTCTTC. It specifies CASGQVGGRGYNEQFF.

This chain joins TRBV7-2 and TRBJ2-7; 11 positions agree with TRBD2. There are 15 residues in the CDR3. Germline V gives CDR1 SGHTA, CDR2 FQGNSA. Trimming cost V 5 bases and J 2 bases; bases outside gene matches: 5. The CDR3 here is CASSPTSGETYEQYF. In nucleotides, the CDR3 is TGTGCCAGCAGCCCGACTAGCGGGGAAACCTACGAGCAGTACTTC.

This clone was observed a few times. CDR3 protein: CASSLPGGAFF. Here the CDR3 DNA reads TGTGCCAGCAGTTTACCCGGGGGGGCTTTCTTT. J is TRBJ1-1 and V is TRBV28; a possible D gene is TRBD1 (5 bases). The CDR3 consists of 11 residues. V shed 2 bases and J shed 11 bases, with 9 bases lying between them. Germline CDR1 MDHEN, CDR2 SYDVKM.

J is TRBJ2-1 and V is TRBV5-1; weak D call: TRBD2 (5 bases). The CDR3 extends over 16 amino acids. Germline V lookup: CDR1 SGHRS, CDR2 YFSETQ. V shed 0 bases and J shed 0 bases, with 10 bases lying between them. The CDR3 here is CASSLVAGRSYNEQFF. The CDR3 DNA is TGCGCCAGCAGCTTGGTTGCGGGCCGCTCCTACAATGAGCAGTTCTTC.

The CDR3 DNA reads TGTGCCAGCAGCTCGGATAGCGGGAGGGCCCCCTACGAGCAGTACTTC. This translates into CASSSDSGRAPYEQYF. The chain recombines TRBV7-2 with TRBJ2-7; 11 nucleotides line up with TRBD2. This CDR3 has 16 residues. V was clipped by 4 bases and J by 2 bases; unmatched bases: 7. Germline loops: CDR1 SGHTA, CDR2 FQGNSA.

The V gene is TRBV2, the J gene TRBJ2-7; 8 bases align to TRBD1. The CDR3 runs 16 residues. Germline V CDR1 and CDR2: SNHLY, FYNNEI. Trimming removed 0 bases from V and 7 bases from J; junction bases left unmatched: 11. CDR3 protein: CASSEALRQGAGEQYF. CDR3 nucleotides: TGTGCCAGCAGTGAAGCGCTTCGGCAGGGGGCAGGAGAGCAGTACTTC.

The gene calls are TRBV5-8 and TRBJ2-7, with 7 bases that match TRBD1. The CDR3 contains 14 residues. CDR1 SGHTS and CDR2 YDEGEE come from the germline V gene. The ends lost 4 bases at V and 3 bases at J; junction bases unmatched: 7. CDR3 bases: TGTGCCAGCAGCCTCCTCGGACAGGACTACGAGCAGTACTTC. Protein product: CASSLLGQDYEQYF.

The gene calls are TRBV5-1 and TRBJ2-6; perhaps TRBD1 as D (5 bases). From germline, CDR1 is SGHRS and CDR2 YFSETQ. V was shortened by 0 bases and J by 0 bases, with 10 bases between the two germline ends. This CDR3 is built from 17 residues. The CDR3 protein is CASSLGQRSSGANVLTF. The CDR3 DNA follows: TGCGCCAGCAGCTTGGGACAGAGGAGCTCTGGGGCCAACGTCCTGACTTTC.

The gene calls are TRBV5-6 and TRBJ1-1, with 8 nucleotides matching TRBD1. V trimming: 0 bases; J trimming: 3 bases; junction bases outside the gene matches: 13. The CDR3 contains 18 residues. Germline V gene data show CDR1 as SGHDT and CDR2 as YYEEEE. CDR3 in DNA: TGTGCCAGCAGCTTGGGGGTTGGCCAGGGGGCGCGGGACACTGAAGCTTTCTTT. Translated: CASSLGVGQGARDTEAFF.

The chain uses TRBV9 and TRBJ1-2; tentative D call: TRBD1 (6 bases). There are 15 residues in the CDR3. Germline V gene data show CDR1 as SGDLS and CDR2 as YYNGEE. Between the trimmed V and J ends, which lost 2 bases and 6 bases, there was a span of 17 bases. The CDR3 region is CASSVSSGERDGYTF. In DNA, the CDR3 is TGTGCCAGCAGCGTCAGTTCAGGGGAAAGGGATGGCTACACCTTC.

This clone was found a few times. V is TRBV9 and J is TRBJ1-4; 8 bases are a match to TRBD1. The CDR3 is 17 amino acids. J lost 4 bases, V lost 4 bases, and 12 bases had no gene match. Germline V gene lookup returns CDR1 SGDLS and CDR2 YYNGEE. The CDR3: CASSSTQGQAFNEKLFF. The CDR3 coding sequence is TGTGCCAGCAGCTCAACCCAGGGACAGGCCTTTAATGAAAAACTGTTTTTT.

CDR3 loop: CASSDGLWPTEAFF. The CDR3 nucleotides are TGTGCCAGCAGTGATGGTTTATGGCCCACTGAAGCTTTCTTT. The chain has TRBV25-1 and TRBJ1-1; D unresolved. V was pared by 3 bases and J by 4 bases, with 12 bases between. This CDR3 is 14 amino acids long. Germline V gene sequence: CDR1 MGHDK, CDR2 SYGVNS.

This chain joins TRBV29-1 and TRBJ2-6; tentatively, D is TRBD2 (5 bases). Per germline, CDR1 SQVTM and CDR2 ANQGSEA. Trimming stripped 7 bases from V and 4 bases from J, with 17 bases between. The CDR3 loop spans 15 amino acids. CDR3 in amino acids: CSAEDSSNGANVLTF. The CDR3 DNA is TGCAGCGCCGAGGACTCTTCGAACGGGGCCAACGTCCTGACTTTC.

The chain has TRBV11-1 and TRBJ2-5, with TRBD2 matching 10 bases. The CDR3 contains 15 residues. The germline V gene encodes CDR1 SGHAT and CDR2 FQDESV (reference sequence). V lost 2 bases and J lost 2; bases outside the gene matches: 2. The CDR3 loop reads CASSLRTSGQETQYF. CDR3 nucleotides: TGTGCCAGCAGCTTACGGACTAGCGGACAAGAGACCCAGTACTTC.

V gene TRBV6-5 combines with J gene TRBJ1-2; perhaps TRBD1 as D (5 bases). The CDR3 spans 16 residues. V was cut by 2 bases and J by 3 bases, with 16 bases left in between. Germline lookup yields CDR1 MNHEY and CDR2 SVGAGI. The CDR3 region has the DNA TGTGCCAGCAGTTACGGCAGTGACAGCGAAGACTATGGCTACACCTTC. It specifies CASSYGSDSEDYGYTF.

The V gene is TRBV5-1, the J gene TRBJ2-3; D possibly corresponds to TRBD2 (7 bases). This CDR3 is 16 amino acids long. Deletions cut 5 bases from V and 0 bases from J, with 16 bases between. The germline V gene encodes CDR1 SGHRS and CDR2 YFSETQ. This chain's CDR3 is CASRMGGGGSTDTQYF. CDR3 sequence (DNA): TGCGCCAGCAGAATGGGGGGCGGGGGAAGCACAGATACGCAGTATTTT.

V is TRBV5-6 and J is TRBJ1-1; 10 bases map to TRBD1. Germline V gene sequence: CDR1 SGHDT, CDR2 YYEEEE. CDR3 length: 14 amino acids. The V gene end was trimmed by 5 bases and the J gene end by 4 bases; junction bases not matched to a gene: 5. The CDR3 reads CASSRDRGGTEAFF. The CDR3 DNA reads as TGTGCCAGCAGTCGGGACAGGGGAGGCACTGAAGCTTTCTTT.

The chain joins TRBV7-2 to TRBJ2-7; a possible D gene is TRBD2 (5 bases). The CDR3 has 15 amino acids. Germline V gene lookup returns CDR1 SGHTA and CDR2 FQGNSA. Trimming pared 5 bases from V and 0 bases from J, leaving 14 bases between. CDR3 sequence: CASSPGNDISYEQYF. The CDR3 DNA reads as TGTGCCAGCAGCCCCGGGAATGACATCTCCTACGAGCAGTACTTC.